Described below is a single T cell receptor (beta chain) sequence and its context. Its antigen is still unknown. This entry comes from a study of regulatory T cells in long-lasting Graves disease. The study's findings and limits: TCR diversity in persistent Graves' patients was below that of newly diagnosed ones.

The time point is: newly diagnosed GD, antithyroid drugs for less than 3 months. Following extraction of RNA from PBMCs, that RNA was used to make the TCR library. To make TCR beta libraries, researchers used iRepertoire HTBI primers and Arm-PCR of CDR3 regions. Per the authors' pipeline: The identification of 60 or so TRBV and approximately 13 TRBJ segments was made across samples. TCRdb recomputed calls from the multiplex PCR reads with MiXCR, one row per CDR3 protein. The V and J calls come from TCRdb's annotation, not from the publication. The sample lists roughly 380,000 distinct CDR3 sequences; approximately 15% were seen once. The data also belong to a second study, concerning T cells in Graves' hyperthyroidism and ophthalmopathy.

The receptor's source is a man aged 40-55 years with Graves disease. This material consisted of peripheral blood mononuclear cells (PBMCs), taken at new diagnosis, from a patient treated with antithyroid drugs.

The CDR3 spells CASSLGWGAPGNTIYF. The CDR3 nucleotides read TGTGCCAGCAGCTTAGGGTGGGGCGCGCCTGGAAACACCATATATTTT. The rearrangement joins TRBV7-9 to TRBJ1-3; perhaps TRBD1 as D (5 bases). This CDR3 comprises 16 residues. V was shortened by 1 base and J by 2 bases, with 12 bases between the two germline ends. Germline loops: CDR1 SEHNR, CDR2 FQNEAQ (reference sequence). Full variable domain (outside the CDR3, taken from reference TRBV7-9 and TRBJ1-3): DTGVSQNPRHKITKRGQNVTFRCDPISEHNRLYWYRQTLGQGPEFLTYFQNEAQLEKSRLLSDRFSAERPKGSFSTLEIQRTEQGDSAMYLCASSLGWGAPGNTIYFGEGSWLTVV.